One sample yielded the 29 T cell receptor beta chains listed below, sequenced in a study of blood T cell repertoires in COVID-19. The assay was immunoSEQ multiplex PCR, and TCRdb's table has in-frame clones only and misses some. The sample has 140,000 to 150,000 clones; roughly 75% are singletons. The sequenced sample was PBMCs or T cells enriched from blood (not recorded which). All receptors come from a woman aged 50 to 60 who had recovered from COVID-19.

The V gene is TRBV27, the J gene TRBJ1-1, with TRBD1 matching over 7 bases. Germline CDR1 and CDR2: MNHEY and SMNVEV (reference sequence). The CDR3 runs to 15 residues. The V and J ends lost 3 bases and 2 bases, in that order; junction bases with no gene match: 6. CDR3 bases: TGTGCCAGCAGTTTCAGGAGGGGGCGTAACACTGAAGCTTTCTTT. Its protein product is CASSFRRGRNTEAFF.

In this sample, this clone turned up a few times. This chain links TRBV6-5 with TRBJ1-5, with TRBD1 as a possible D gene (5 bases). This CDR3 has 13 residues. Trimming pared 8 bases from V and 3 bases from J, leaving 11 bases between. Germline V CDR1 and CDR2: MNHEY, SVGAGI. CDR3 protein: CASQGLTNQPQHF. In DNA, the CDR3 is TGTGCCAGCCAGGGTTTGACCAATCAGCCCCAGCATTTT.

V and J are TRBV10-3 and TRBJ1-1; D is unclear. Trimming left V 3 bases short and J 7 bases short, with 6 bases between. There are 11 residues in the CDR3. CDR1 is ENHRY, CDR2 SYGVKD, per germline. CDR3 amino acids: CAISDGREAFF. Here the CDR3 DNA reads TGTGCCATCAGTGACGGTCGTGAAGCTTTCTTT.

The CDR3 is CASSGGEGGTQYF. The CDR3 DNA is TGTGCCAGCAGTGGCGGGGAGGGAGGAACGCAGTATTTT. The V and J genes are TRBV25-1 and TRBJ2-3; 7 bases are a match to TRBD2. J gave up 9 bases and V 4 bases, and 7 bases lay outside the gene matches. This CDR3 comprises 13 residues. The V gene's germline CDR1 is MGHDK and CDR2 SYGVNS.

This clone was seen a handful of times. The rearrangement uses TRBV28 and TRBJ1-6, with 9 positions matching TRBD1. The CDR3 runs 18 residues. Germline CDR1 is MDHEN and CDR2 is SYDVKM. The junction had 14 bases not matched to a gene; V was cut back by 4 bases and J by 7 bases. CDR3 region: CASSSRDRVIIGNSPLHF. The CDR3 nucleotides read TGTGCCAGCAGTTCCCGGGACAGGGTTATTATTGGGAATTCACCCCTCCACTTT.

The rearrangement uses TRBV7-9 and TRBJ1-2; TRBD1 aligns across 7 bases. V trimming: 4 bases; J trimming: 0 bases; junction bases outside the gene matches: 11. Per the germline V gene, CDR1 is SEHNR and CDR2 is FQNEAQ (reference sequence). CDR3 length: 17 amino acids. This CDR3 reads CASSSATGQKANYGYTF. In DNA, the CDR3 is TGTGCCAGCAGCTCTGCTACGGGACAGAAGGCTAACTATGGCTACACCTTC.

This chain connects TRBV7-2 to TRBJ1-1; maybe TRBD1 (5 bases). The CDR3 consists of 14 residues. The germline V and J ends were trimmed by 2 bases and 2 bases, with 9 bases remaining between them. Germline assignment: CDR1 SGHTA and CDR2 FQGNSA. The CDR3 coding sequence is TGTGCCAGCAGCTTACCGACAGCAAACACTGAAGCTTTCTTT. This translates into CASSLPTANTEAFF.

The chain couples TRBV5-1 to TRBJ2-7; 7 bases are a match to TRBD1. CDR1 is SGHRS, CDR2 YFSETQ, per germline. V lost 0 bases and J lost 0; bases outside the gene matches: 9. The CDR3 runs 17 residues. CDR3 in amino acids: CASSLGPQGTDSYEQYF. The CDR3 region has the DNA TGCGCCAGCAGCTTGGGGCCACAGGGGACAGACTCCTACGAGCAGTACTTC.

CDR3 sequence (DNA): TGTGCCAGCAGCCAGGGAAGCCGCACTGAAGCTTTCTTT. Translating gives CASSQGSRTEAFF. The J gene is TRBJ1-1, the V gene TRBV11-3; D perhaps matches TRBD1 (5 bases). CDR3 length: 13 amino acids. In germline, CDR1 is SGHNT, CDR2 YENEEA. Trimming took 5 bases from V and 4 from J, leaving 11 bases between them.

J is TRBJ1-2 and V is TRBV9, with a weak D call TRBD1 (6 bases). V lost 0 bases and J lost 8, with 20 bases in between. The CDR3 covers 16 residues. CDR1 and CDR2 (germline): SGDLS, YYNGEE. In DNA, the CDR3 is TGTGCCAGCAGCGTAGTTGAACACAGGGAAGTCAGGGGCTACACCTTC. This translates into CASSVVEHREVRGYTF.

CDR3 bases: TGTGCCAGCAGCTCCTCGTCGCAAGCTACCGGGGAGCTGTTTTTT. As protein: CASSSSSQATGELFF. The V gene is TRBV7-9, the J gene TRBJ2-2; D uncertain. Germline CDR1 is SEHNR and CDR2 is FQNEAQ (reference sequence). V gave up 4 bases and J gave up 5 bases, with 14 bases separating them. CDR3 length equals 15 residues.

The rearrangement joins TRBV4-1 to TRBJ1-6; TRBD1 is a possible D gene (5 bases). Germline CDR1 and CDR2: MGHRA and YSYEKL. Between the trimmed V and J ends, which lost 4 bases and 10 bases, there was a span of 11 bases. The CDR3 totals 13 residues. The CDR3 coding sequence is TGCGCCAGCAGCCTTGGAGGGGTCTCACCCCTCCACTTT. It yields the protein CASSLGGVSPLHF.

In DNA form, the CDR3 reads TGTGCCAGCAGTCGTGTCACAGTACAGGACGAAAAACTGTTTTTT. Translated, it gives CASSRVTVQDEKLFF. This sequence joins TRBV6-6 and TRBJ1-4; possibly TRBD1 for D (5 bases). From germline, CDR1 is MNHNY and CDR2 SVGAGI (reference sequence). V shed 5 bases and J shed 8 bases, with 18 bases lying between them. The CDR3 sequence is 15 residues long.

This sequence joins TRBV7-2 and TRBJ2-5, with 7 bases fitting TRBD2. V lost 5 bases and J lost 0; bases outside the gene matches: 6. CDR1 and CDR2 from the germline V gene are SGHTA and FQGNSA. The CDR3 has 15 amino acids. CDR3 nucleotide sequence: TGTGCCAGCAGCCGCCGGGGGGATAACCAAGAGACCCAGTACTTC. This sequence encodes CASSRRGDNQETQYF.

This chain uses TRBV29-1 with TRBJ1-4, with 9 bases matching TRBD1. V was pared by 5 bases and J by 6 bases, with 4 bases of the junction left unmatched. CDR3 size: 13 residues. Germline V gene sequence: CDR1 SQVTM, CDR2 ANQGSEA. CDR3 loop: CSVPGQGYEKLFF. The DNA of the CDR3 is TGCAGCGTTCCGGGACAGGGTTATGAAAAACTGTTTTTT.

The gene calls are TRBV19 and TRBJ1-6, with 8 bases that match TRBD1. The CDR3 sequence is 16 residues long. After removal of 3 bases from V and 13 bases from J, the junction contained 14 bases not matched to a gene. Germline CDR1 LNHDA, CDR2 SQIVND (reference sequence). In DNA, the CDR3 is TGTGCCAGTAGTATGGGACAGGACGGGTATCCCCGGCCCCTCCACTTT. Amino acid sequence: CASSMGQDGYPRPLHF.

V gene TRBV4-1 combines with J gene TRBJ1-1; D might be TRBD1 (5 bases). V lost 4 bases to trimming and J lost 4 bases, with 19 bases between them. This CDR3 region has 16 residues. Per the germline V gene, CDR1 is MGHRA and CDR2 is YSYEKL. This CDR3 is CASSPGQIGFRTEAFF. Written as DNA, the CDR3 is TGCGCCAGCAGCCCCGGACAAATTGGGTTCCGCACTGAAGCTTTCTTT.

The J gene is TRBJ2-2, the V gene TRBV4-1; 7 nucleotides line up with TRBD2. This CDR3 region has 15 residues. After removal of 4 bases from V and 5 bases from J, the junction contained 7 bases not matched to a gene. The germline V gene has CDR1 MGHRA and CDR2 YSYEKL. CDR3 nucleotides: TGCGCCAGCAGCCGAACTAGCGAGGGGACCGGGGAGCTGTTTTTT. This encodes CASSRTSEGTGELFF.

The chain links TRBV25-1 to TRBJ1-2, with 7 bases lining up with TRBD1. CDR3 length: 15 residues. J gave up 3 bases and V 3 bases, and 7 bases lay outside the gene matches. Germline assignment: CDR1 MGHDK and CDR2 SYGVNS. The CDR3 reads CASSEGDRAYYGYTF. CDR3 DNA sequence: TGTGCCAGCAGTGAGGGTGACAGGGCTTACTATGGCTACACCTTC.

The chain uses TRBV9 and TRBJ2-7, with 7 bases identical to TRBD1. The CDR3 extends over 15 amino acids. Germline V gene sequence: CDR1 SGDLS, CDR2 YYNGEE. The J segment lost 7 bases and the V segment lost 0 bases, leaving 10 bases of the junction unmatched. The CDR3 sequence: CASSVVAGRTGEQYF. CDR3 sequence (DNA): TGTGCCAGCAGCGTAGTAGCCGGTAGGACAGGAGAGCAGTACTTC.

A single count supports this clone. The V and J genes are TRBV2 and TRBJ1-2; D unclear. Trimming pared 6 bases from V and 4 bases from J, leaving 12 bases between. The CDR3 spans 13 residues. Germline assignment: CDR1 SNHLY and CDR2 FYNNEI. The CDR3 reads CASSRAQIYGYTF. CDR3 nucleotide sequence: TGTGCCAGCAGCAGAGCACAGATCTATGGCTACACCTTC.

The gene calls are TRBV7-8 and TRBJ1-6, with a weak D call TRBD1 (6 bases). Germline loops: CDR1 SGHVS, CDR2 FQNEAQ. Trimming stripped 5 bases from V and 10 bases from J, with 18 bases between. The CDR3 runs to 15 residues. In DNA form, the CDR3 reads TGTGCCAGCAGCCCAGGACAGCCATGGGGATCACCCCTCCACTTT. It encodes CASSPGQPWGSPLHF. Variable domain in full (rest from reference TRBV7-8 and TRBJ1-6): GAGVSQSPRYKVAKRGQDVALRCDPISGHVSLFWYQQALGQGPEFLTYFQNEAQLDKSGLPSDRFFAERPEGSVSTLKIQRTQQEDSAVYLCASSPGQPWGSPLHFGNGTRLTVT.

This chain links TRBV24-1 with TRBJ2-1; TRBD2 agrees at 7 bases. The length of the CDR3 is 14 residues. CDR1 KGHDR and CDR2 SFDVKD come from the germline V gene. Unmatched junction bases numbered 8, after V lost 5 bases and J lost 8 bases. The CDR3 here is CATSADPAGDEQFF. The DNA for the CDR3 is TGTGCCACCAGTGCTGACCCCGCGGGGGATGAGCAGTTCTTC.

This clone has more than one count but fewer than ten. The DNA of the CDR3 is TGCAGCGTTCTCGGGACTAGCGGGAGCACAGATACGCAGTATTTT. Its protein product is CSVLGTSGSTDTQYF. The V and J genes are TRBV29-1 and TRBJ2-3; 12 bases fit TRBD2. This CDR3 has 15 amino acids. V lost 5 bases, J lost 0 bases, and 3 bases stayed unmatched. Germline CDR1 is SQVTM and CDR2 is ANQGSEA.

The V gene is TRBV20-1, the J gene TRBJ1-5, with D possibly TRBD1 on 5 matching bases. This CDR3 is 11 amino acids long. Germline V gives CDR1 DFQATT, CDR2 SNEGSKA (reference sequence). Trimming removed 6 bases at V and 7 bases at J, with 10 bases between. CDR3 amino acids: CSATQGQPQHF. The CDR3 nucleotides read TGCAGTGCAACCCAGGGCCAGCCCCAGCATTTT.

V and J are TRBV7-9 and TRBJ1-2; 11 bases match TRBD1. CDR1 and CDR2 from the germline V gene are SEHNR and FQNEAQ (reference sequence). The ends lost 5 bases at V and 5 bases at J; junction bases unmatched: 13. The CDR3 extends over 17 amino acids. In nucleotides, the CDR3 is TGTGCCAGCAGCCAGAGTCGGGGACAGGGGGTAAGATATGGCTACACCTTC. It yields the protein CASSQSRGQGVRYGYTF. Using reference TRBV7-9 and TRBJ1-2 for the parts outside the CDR3, the full variable domain is DTGVSQNPRHKITKRGQNVTFRCDPISEHNRLYWYRQTLGQGPEFLTYFQNEAQLEKSRLLSDRFSAERPKGSFSTLEIQRTEQGDSAMYLCASSQSRGQGVRYGYTFGSGTRLTVV.

CDR3 sequence: CASSKGGTSGDSTGELFF. The CDR3 DNA reads as TGTGCCAGCAGCAAAGGGGGAACTAGCGGAGACTCCACCGGGGAGCTGTTTTTT. This sequence joins TRBV21-1 and TRBJ2-2; the DNA was not compared with TRBD2, the D call given in the table. TRBV21-1 is noted as a pseudogene. There are 18 residues in the CDR3.

This clone was detected once. The chain is built from TRBV7-2 and TRBJ1-4; possible D gene TRBD1, 5 bases. This CDR3 contains 14 residues. V was cut by 5 bases and J by 0 bases, with 7 bases left in between. Germline CDR1 SGHTA, CDR2 FQGNSA. CDR3 residues: CASSPQATNEKLFF. The DNA for the CDR3 is TGTGCCAGCAGCCCACAGGCAACTAATGAAAAACTGTTTTTT. Looking up the rest from reference TRBV7-2 and TRBJ1-4 gives the full variable domain: GAGVSQSPSNKVTEKGKDVELRCDPISGHTALYWYRQSLGQGLEFLIYFQGNSAPDKSGLPSDRFSAERTGGSVSTLTIQRTQQEDSAVYLCASSPQATNEKLFFGSGTQLSVL.

The V call is TRBV7-2, the J call TRBJ1-3; 7 nucleotides align to TRBD1. This CDR3 contains 14 residues. The V and J ends lost 6 bases and 6 bases, in that order; junction bases with no gene match: 8. The V gene's germline CDR1 is SGHTA and CDR2 FQGNSA. CDR3 nucleotides: TGTGCCAGCAGTTTCGGGACAGCCTCAAACACCATATATTTT. Amino acids: CASSFGTASNTIYF.